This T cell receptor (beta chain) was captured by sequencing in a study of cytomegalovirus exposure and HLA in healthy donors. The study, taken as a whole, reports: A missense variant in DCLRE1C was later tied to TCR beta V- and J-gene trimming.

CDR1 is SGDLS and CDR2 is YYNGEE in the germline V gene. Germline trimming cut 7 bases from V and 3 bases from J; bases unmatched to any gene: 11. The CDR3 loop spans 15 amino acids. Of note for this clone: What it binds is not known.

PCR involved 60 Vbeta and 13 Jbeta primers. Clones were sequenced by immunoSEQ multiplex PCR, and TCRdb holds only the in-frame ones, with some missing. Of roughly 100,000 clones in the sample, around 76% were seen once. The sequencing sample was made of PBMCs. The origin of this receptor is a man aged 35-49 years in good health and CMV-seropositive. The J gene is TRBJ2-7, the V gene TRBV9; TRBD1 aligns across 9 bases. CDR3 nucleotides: TGTGCCAGCGCTCGGGGACAGGGCCCATACTACGAGCAGTACTTC. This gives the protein CASARGQGPYYEQYF.